Each of the 2 T cell receptor beta chains below was sequenced from the same sample in a study of shared clonotypes between healthy human individuals. Sequencing used immunoSEQ multiplex PCR; TCRdb keeps in-frame clones, though not all of them. This sample has hundreds of thousands of clones, with around 97% found just once. The sample comprised naive CD4+ T cells sorted from blood. Subset meaning: CD45RA+ positively selected. The receptors shown here come from a woman aged 25 to 39 in good health.

This sequence joins TRBV5-1 and TRBJ2-3; TRBD1 or TRBD2 may be the D gene (5 bases each). V shed 3 bases and J shed 6 bases, with 14 bases lying between them. This CDR3 has 14 amino acids. CDR1 and CDR2 (germline): SGHRS, YFSETQ. The CDR3 region is CASSSGRLGDTQYF. The CDR3, as DNA: TGCGCCAGCAGCTCGGGACGCTTAGGGGATACGCAGTATTTT.

The CDR3 DNA sequence: TGTGCCAGCAGCCAAATCGGACAGGGGAGGGATACGCAGTATTTT. Its translation: CASSQIGQGRDTQYF. V and J are TRBV14 and TRBJ2-3; 9 nucleotides match TRBD1. The V and J ends lost 2 bases and 6 bases, in that order; junction bases with no gene match: 6. Looked up from germline, CDR1 is SGHDN and CDR2 is FVKESK. This CDR3 has 15 residues.